This note documents a single T cell receptor beta chain sequence. The sample is drawn from a study of T-cell memory formation after mild COVID-19. At the level of the study: Most TCR clusters belonged to a single donor.

MiXCR, run by TCRdb on the 5' RACE reads, gives a single entry per CDR3 protein. Of fewer than 650,000 distinct CDR3 sequences in the sample, 15% to 20% were seen once. V was shortened by 5 bases and J by 7 bases, with 14 bases between the two germline ends. The CDR3 is 13 residues long. Germline V gene data show CDR1 as SGHVS and CDR2 as FNYEAQ. The V call is TRBV7-6, the J call TRBJ2-5; maybe TRBD1 (7 bases). Sequenced input: PBMCs or a T cell subset sorted from them (not recorded which). This TCR came from an adult woman who had mild COVID-19 (a few samples of this study predate the infection). Cell type and time point are not known. CDR3 amino acids: CASSVGTAGTQYF. In DNA, the CDR3 is TGTGCCAGCAGCGTGGGGACAGCGGGGACCCAGTACTTC.